The present T cell receptor (beta chain) was sequenced within a study of cytomegalovirus exposure and HLA in healthy donors. Study outcomes and limitations: Analysis performed later found 15,000 or so TCR beta sequences associated with HLA alleles at 0.05 false discovery rate. Usually a TCR sequence was rare, but some public TCRs were found in many donors. Available immune exposure information covered CMV serostatus only.

Vbeta (60) and Jbeta (13) primers were used in the PCR. The table came from immunoSEQ multiplex PCR; TCRdb's copy has only in-frame clones and leaves some out. The data hold about 160,000 clones, with approximately 90% observed a single time. Remarks on this clone: What it recognizes is unknown.

The TCR originated in a woman aged 25 to 39 in good health and CMV-seronegative. The sequencing sample was made of PBMCs.

The CDR3 DNA sequence: TGTGCCAGCAGGTCTCGACAGGGTTCGAACACTGAAGCTTTCTTT. As protein: CASRSRQGSNTEAFF. This chain uses TRBV28 with TRBJ1-1; 7 nucleotides match TRBD1. V lost 6 bases and J lost 1; bases outside the gene matches: 8. The CDR3 runs to 15 residues. Germline V gene data show CDR1 as MDHEN and CDR2 as SYDVKM.